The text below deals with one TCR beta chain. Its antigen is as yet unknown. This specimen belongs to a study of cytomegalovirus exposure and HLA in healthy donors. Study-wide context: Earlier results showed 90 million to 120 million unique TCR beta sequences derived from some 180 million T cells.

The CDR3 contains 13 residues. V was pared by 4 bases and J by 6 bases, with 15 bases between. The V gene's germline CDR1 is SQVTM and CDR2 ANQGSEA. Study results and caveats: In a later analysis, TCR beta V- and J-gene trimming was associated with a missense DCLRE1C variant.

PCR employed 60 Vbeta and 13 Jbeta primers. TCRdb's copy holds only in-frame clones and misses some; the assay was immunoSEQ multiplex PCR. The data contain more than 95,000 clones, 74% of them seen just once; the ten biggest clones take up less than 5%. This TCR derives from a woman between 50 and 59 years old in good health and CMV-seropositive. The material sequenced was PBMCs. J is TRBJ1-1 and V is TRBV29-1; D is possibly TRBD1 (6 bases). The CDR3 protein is CSVVKGGVAEAFF. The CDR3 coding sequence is TGCAGCGTTGTTAAAGGGGGGGTGGCTGAAGCTTTCTTT.